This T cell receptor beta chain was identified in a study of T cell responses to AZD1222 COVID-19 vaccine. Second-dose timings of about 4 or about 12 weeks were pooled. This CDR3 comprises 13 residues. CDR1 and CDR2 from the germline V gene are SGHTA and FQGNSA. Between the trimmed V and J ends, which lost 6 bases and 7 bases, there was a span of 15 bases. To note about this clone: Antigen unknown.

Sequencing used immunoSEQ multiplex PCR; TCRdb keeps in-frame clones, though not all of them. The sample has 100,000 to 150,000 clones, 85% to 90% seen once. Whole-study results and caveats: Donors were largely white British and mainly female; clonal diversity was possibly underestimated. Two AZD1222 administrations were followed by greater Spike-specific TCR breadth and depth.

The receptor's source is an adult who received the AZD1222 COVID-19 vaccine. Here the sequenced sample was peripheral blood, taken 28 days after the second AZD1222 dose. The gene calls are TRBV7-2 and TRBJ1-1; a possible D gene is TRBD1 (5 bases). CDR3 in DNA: TGTGCCAGCAGTGCGACAGTCGGAATTGAAGCTTTCTTT. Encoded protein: CASSATVGIEAFF.